The 19 T cell receptor beta chains in this list originate from one sample, sequenced in a study of blood T cell repertoires in COVID-19. Measured with immunoSEQ multiplex PCR; TCRdb has only the in-frame clones, and not every one. The sample shows roughly 240,000 clones, approximately 80% of them seen only once. The specimen was peripheral blood. The receptors come from a woman in her 70s with acute or convalescent COVID-19.

This chain uses TRBV7-8 with TRBJ2-1; the D gene is possibly TRBD2 (6 bases). V shed 1 base and J shed 0 bases, with 13 bases lying between them. This CDR3 contains 17 residues. The germline CDR1 and CDR2 sequences are SGHVS and FQNEAQ. DNA of the CDR3: TGTGCCAGCAGCTTAGTGGAGCGGGCCAGCTCCTACAATGAGCAGTTCTTC. Protein sequence: CASSLVERASSYNEQFF.

This chain joins TRBV15 and TRBJ1-3; D ambiguous. The V and J ends lost 0 bases and 7 bases respectively, with 16 bases between them. This CDR3 is built from 16 residues. Germline V gene data show CDR1 as LNHNV and CDR2 as YYDKDF (reference sequence). CDR3 nucleotides: TGTGCCACCAGCAGAGACCCATCAGCGGCAGGTAACACCATATATTTT. It codes for CATSRDPSAAGNTIYF. Supplemented by reference TRBV15 and TRBJ1-3, the full variable domain reads DAMVIQNPRYQVTQFGKPVTLSCSQTLNHNVMYWYQQKSSQAPKLLFHYYDKDFNNEADTPDNFQSRRPNTSFCFLDIRSPGLGDTAMYLCATSRDPSAAGNTIYFGEGSWLTVV.

The chain uses TRBV19 and TRBJ1-5; 7 bases line up with TRBD1. Looked up from germline, CDR1 is LNHDA and CDR2 is SQIVND (reference sequence). The V and J ends lost 7 bases and 7 bases, in that order; junction bases with no gene match: 13. The CDR3 totals 15 residues. CDR3 in DNA: TGTGCCAGTATGTCGACAGGGAGCACATCCCAGCCCCAGCATTTT. It yields the protein CASMSTGSTSQPQHF.

The gene calls are TRBV11-3 and TRBJ2-2; D is undetermined. In germline, CDR1 is SGHNT, CDR2 YENEEA. The CDR3 length is 16 residues. V lost 0 bases, J lost 1 base, and 9 bases lay in between. The CDR3 sequence: CASSLDPVWNTGELFF. CDR3 sequence (DNA): TGTGCCAGCAGCTTAGATCCGGTCTGGAACACCGGGGAGCTGTTTTTT.

This clone has just a few counts. This rearrangement joins TRBV7-2 to TRBJ1-5; 10 bases are a match to TRBD1. Unmatched junction bases numbered 1, after V lost 4 bases and J lost 7 bases. Looked up from germline, CDR1 is SGHTA and CDR2 is FQGNSA. The CDR3 spans 13 residues. In DNA, the CDR3 is TGTGCCAGCAGCTCGGACAGGGGGCAGCCCCAGCATTTT. Translating gives CASSSDRGQPQHF.

The chain uses TRBV5-4 and TRBJ1-6, with D tentatively TRBD1 (5 bases). Germline CDR1 is SGHNT and CDR2 is YYREEE (reference sequence). V lost 1 base, J lost 8 bases, and 13 bases lay in between. This CDR3 region has 15 residues. CDR3 loop: CASSLNRFGDSPLHF. Here the CDR3 DNA reads TGTGCCAGCAGCTTGAACAGGTTTGGGGATTCACCCCTCCACTTT.

The CDR3 protein is CASSYGLAIQETQYF. Written as DNA, the CDR3 is TGTGCCAGCAGTTACGGACTAGCGATACAAGAGACCCAGTACTTC. The chain recombines TRBV6-2 or TRBV6-3 with TRBJ2-5; TRBD2 matches at 9 bases. The CDR3 spans 15 residues. V lost 2 bases, J lost 2 bases, and 3 bases stayed unmatched. Germline V gene sequence: CDR1 MNHEY, CDR2 SVGEGT.

The chain carries TRBV6-4 and TRBJ2-5; 7 bases are a match to TRBD1. The trim removed 5 bases at V and 8 bases at J, leaving 8 bases unmatched. Germline assignment: CDR1 MRHNA and CDR2 SNTAGT. The CDR3 sequence is 13 residues long. The CDR3 DNA is TGTGCCAGCAGTCCCGGGACAGCCGGAACCCAGTACTTC. It translates to CASSPGTAGTQYF.

J is TRBJ1-2 and V is TRBV5-1; tentatively, D is TRBD1 (5 bases). Germline-derived CDR1 and CDR2 are SGHRS and YFSETQ. V gave up 4 bases and J gave up 6 bases, with 10 bases separating them. The CDR3 has 12 amino acids. Here the CDR3 reads CASSLDSHGYTF. CDR3 DNA: TGCGCCAGCAGCCTAGACAGTCATGGCTACACCTTC. The full variable domain, in which reference TRBV5-1 and TRBJ1-2 provide the parts outside the CDR3, is KAGVTQTPRYLIKTRGQQVTLSCSPISGHRSVSWYQQTPGQGLQFLFEYFSETQRNKGNFPGRFSGRQFSNSRSEMNVSTLELGDSALYLCASSLDSHGYTFGSGTRLTVV.

This clone was recorded a few times. V gene TRBV18 combines with J gene TRBJ1-5, with TRBD1 matching 8 bases. The CDR3 covers 14 residues. The J segment lost 6 bases and the V segment lost 4 bases, leaving 5 bases of the junction unmatched. CDR1 and CDR2 (germline): KGHSH, LQKENI. The CDR3 reads CASSLGQGGQPQHF. CDR3 bases: TGTGCCAGCTCACTTGGACAGGGAGGTCAGCCCCAGCATTTT. The complete variable domain, with remaining parts taken from reference TRBV18 and TRBJ1-5, reads NAGVMQNPRHLVRRRGQEARLRCSPMKGHSHVYWYRQLPEEGLKFMVYLQKENIIDESGMPKERFSAEFPKEGPSILRIQQVVRGDSAAYFCASSLGQGGQPQHFGDGTRLSIL.

CDR3 sequence: CASSNPGTYYGYTF. The CDR3 DNA is TGTGCCAGCAGCAATCCCGGGACTTACTATGGCTACACCTTC. The J gene is TRBJ1-2, the V gene TRBV7-9, with D tentatively TRBD1 (5 bases). The CDR3 runs to 14 residues. CDR1 is SEHNR and CDR2 is FQNEAQ in the germline V gene (reference sequence). The V end lost 5 bases, the J end lost 3 bases, and 13 bases lay between the germline ends.

The sample holds one count of this clone. This CDR3 reads CASSLSGQGIYGYTF. CDR3 coding DNA: TGTGCCAGCAGCCTCTCAGGACAGGGGATTTATGGCTACACCTTC. J is TRBJ1-2 and V is TRBV6-5, with 9 bases that match TRBD1. Germline V gene lookup returns CDR1 MNHEY and CDR2 SVGAGI. V was clipped by 6 bases and J by 5 bases; unmatched bases: 10. The CDR3 totals 15 residues.

V usage is TRBV6-6 and J usage is TRBJ1-6, with TRBD1 matching over 10 bases. This CDR3 is 18 amino acids long. In germline, CDR1 is MNHNY, CDR2 SVGAGI (reference sequence). Trimming took 5 bases from V and 0 from J; bases not matched to a gene: 7. CDR3 in DNA: TGTGCCAGCAGTCCCGACAGGGGGCGAAGCTCCTATAATTCACCCCTCCACTTT. Its protein product is CASSPDRGRSSYNSPLHF.

The V gene is TRBV29-1, the J gene TRBJ1-2; D perhaps matches TRBD1 (6 bases). CDR3 length: 12 residues. Germline loops: CDR1 SQVTM, CDR2 ANQGSEA. The CDR3 region is CSDSRGGMGYTF. DNA for the CDR3: TGCAGTGACAGTCGCGGGGGCATGGGCTACACCTTC.

This chain uses TRBV2 with TRBJ1-2; the match to TRBD1 covers 9 bases. Germline-derived CDR1 and CDR2 are SNHLY and FYNNEI. Germline trimming cut 6 bases from V and 8 bases from J; bases unmatched to any gene: 7. This CDR3 region has 13 residues. The CDR3 DNA reads TGTGCCAGCAGGCGGACAGGGGAGAGCGGCTACACCTTC. The encoded protein is CASRRTGESGYTF.

This chain connects TRBV27 to TRBJ1-3; possible D gene TRBD1, 5 bases. Trimming left V 8 bases short and J 0 bases short, with 14 bases between. This CDR3 comprises 15 residues. CDR1 and CDR2 (germline): MNHEY, SMNVEV (reference sequence). This chain's CDR3 is CASGTQGSSGNTIYF. CDR3 DNA: TGTGCCAGCGGAACTCAGGGTAGCTCTGGAAACACCATATATTTT.

V is TRBV4-3 and J is TRBJ2-2; 10 bases map to TRBD1. V trimming: 0 bases; J trimming: 6 bases; junction bases outside the gene matches: 10. There are 18 residues in the CDR3. Per the germline V gene, CDR1 is LGHNA and CDR2 is YSLEER. CDR3 region: CASSQDEPDRGVAGELFF. CDR3 sequence (DNA): TGCGCCAGCAGCCAAGATGAACCGGACAGGGGGGTCGCCGGGGAGCTGTTTTTT.

This chain joins TRBV23-1 and TRBJ2-3, with D possibly TRBD2 on 5 matching bases. TRBV23-1 is classed as an ORF, of uncertain function. The CDR3 extends over 15 amino acids. Trimming cost V 2 bases and J 4 bases, with 13 bases left between them. The CDR3 bases are TGCGCCAGCAGTCAACTTCCTACTAGGGCAGATACGCAGTATTTT. Its protein is CASSQLPTRADTQYF.

This chain joins TRBV15 and TRBJ2-5, with 12 bases identical to TRBD1. J gave up 5 bases and V 2 bases, and 6 bases lay outside the gene matches. CDR1 LNHNV and CDR2 YYDKDF come from the germline V gene (reference sequence). The CDR3 is 16 residues long. CDR3 sequence reads: CATSRRRDRGPETQYF. The CDR3 DNA is TGTGCCACCAGCAGACGCCGGGACAGGGGGCCGGAGACCCAGTACTTC.